Listed below are T cell receptor beta chains from one sample, sequenced in a study of beta chain features in type 1 diabetes. Assay: immunoSEQ multiplex PCR; the TCRdb copy retains only in-frame clones and omits some. Of 130,000 to 150,000 clones listed, about a tenth were seen once; the top ten hold roughly 0.7%. Input material: central memory CD4+ T cells from blood. The source is a man younger than 30 in good health. Both conserved end residues are part of each CDR3. A D gene is named only where the DNA matches it firmly. Clone size, where shown, is once, few, many, or a class for clones that have expanded.

TRBJ2-1,-,TRBV29-1,-,CSVALLGGIYNEQFF,TGCAGCGTTGCCCTCCTTGGGGGGATTTACAATGAGCAGTTCTTC
TRBJ2-3,many,TRBV7-3,TRBD1,CASSLGDRAADTQYF,TGTGCCAGCAGCTTAGGGGACAGGGCGGCAGATACGCAGTATTTT
TRBJ2-5,-,TRBV14,TRBD2,CASSQGLAGVETQYF,TGTGCCAGCAGCCAAGGGCTAGCGGGGGTAGAGACCCAGTACTTC
TRBJ2-7,few,TRBV15,-,CATSRDGGAYNEQYF,TGTGCCACCAGCAGAGATGGAGGGGCTTACAACGAGCAGTACTTC
TRBJ2-7,-,TRBV7-9,-,CASSPRQDYEQYF,TGTGCCAGCAGCCCAAGACAGGACTACGAGCAGTACTTC
TRBJ2-2,-,TRBV10-3,TRBD1,CAIRGQGRRVSGELFF,TGTGCCATCAGGGGACAGGGGCGACGAGTCTCCGGGGAGCTGTTTTTT
TRBJ2-1,-,TRBV28,-,CASSQSVMNEQFF,TGTGCCAGCAGTCAATCGGTTATGAATGAGCAGTTCTTC
TRBJ2-3,-,TRBV9,-,CASSAEMGTDTQYF,TGTGCCAGCAGCGCGGAGATGGGCACAGATACGCAGTATTTT
TRBJ2-3,-,TRBV18,-,CASSLTSSTDTQYF,TGTGCCAGCTCCTTGACTTCTAGCACAGATACGCAGTATTTT
TRBJ2-3,-,TRBV5-8,TRBD1,CASSLRTGITDTQYF,TGTGCCAGCAGCTTACGGACAGGGATTACAGATACGCAGTATTTT
TRBJ2-3,many,TRBV5-1,TRBD2,CASTGLAGGTDTQYF,TGCGCCAGCACTGGGCTAGCGGGGGGCACAGATACGCAGTATTTT
TRBJ1-6,-,TRBV5-1,-,CASSDSRDTNSPLHF,TGCGCCAGCAGCGATTCCCGGGACACAAATTCACCCCTCCACTTT
TRBJ2-3,few,TRBV7-9,TRBD2,CASSGSGGHITDTQYF,TGTGCCAGCAGCGGGAGCGGGGGGCACATCACAGATACGCAGTATTTT
TRBJ1-1,-,TRBV4-3,-,CASSQDYRVITEAFF,TGCGCCAGCAGCCAAGATTACAGGGTGATCACTGAAGCTTTCTTT
TRBJ2-1,few,TRBV19,-,CASSISWSQLYNEQFF,TGTGCCAGTAGTATAAGCTGGTCCCAACTCTACAATGAGCAGTTCTTC
TRBJ1-1,few,TRBV6-1,TRBD1,CASTDKGAGTEAFF,TGTGCCAGCACCGACAAGGGGGCGGGCACTGAAGCTTTCTTT
TRBJ2-5,many,TRBV6-6,-,CASSDLGETQYF,TGTGCCAGCAGTGATCTCGGAGAGACCCAGTACTTC
TRBJ2-1,-,TRBV7-9,TRBD1,CASSLGGQGASYNEQFF,TGTGCCAGCAGCTTAGGGGGACAGGGGGCTTCCTACAATGAGCAGTTCTTC
TRBJ1-1,few,TRBV18,TRBD1,CASSPFGQDTEAFF,TGTGCCAGCTCACCTTTCGGACAGGACACTGAAGCTTTCTTT
TRBJ2-5,-,TRBV19,TRBD2,CASSIDPAGRETQYF,TGTGCCAGTAGTATAGATCCAGCGGGGCGGGAGACCCAGTACTTC
TRBJ2-7,-,TRBV9,TRBD1,CASSVRTGDHEQYF,TGTGCCAGCAGCGTAAGGACAGGGGACCACGAGCAGTACTTC
TRBJ2-1,few,TRBV10-3,-,CAISESQGSYNEQFF,TGTGCCATCAGTGAGTCCCAGGGGTCCTACAATGAGCAGTTCTTC
TRBJ1-4,-,TRBV6-1,-,CASSEGLHNEKLFF,TGTGCCAGCAGTGAGGGACTCCATAATGAAAAACTGTTTTTT
TRBJ2-5,many,TRBV11-2,-,CASREAVGETQYF,TGTGCCAGCAGGGAGGCGGTCGGAGAGACCCAGTACTTC
TRBJ2-7,-,TRBV21-1,-,CASSREGQGAYEQYF,TGTGCCAGCAGCAGGGAGGGACAGGGCGCCTACGAGCAGTACTTC
TRBJ2-3,-,TRBV7-2,-,CASSRYGDTQYF,TGTGCCAGCAGCCGCTACGGAGATACGCAGTATTTT
TRBJ2-7,few,TRBV7-2,TRBD1,CASSLRVSGGVHEQYF,TGTGCCAGCAGCTTACGAGTGTCAGGGGGCGTTCACGAGCAGTACTTC
TRBJ2-7,-,TRBV11-2,TRBD2,CASGSGASGVRWEQYF,TGTGCCAGCGGTTCAGGGGCTAGCGGGGTACGCTGGGAGCAGTACTTC
TRBJ2-1,many,TRBV5-4,-,CASSPLAGFDEQFF,TGTGCCAGCAGCCCACTGGCAGGGTTCGATGAGCAGTTCTTC
TRBJ1-2,many,TRBV4-2,TRBD1,CASSLRTGELDGYTF,TGTGCCAGCAGCCTACGGACAGGGGAATTGGATGGCTACACCTTC
TRBJ1-1,few,TRBV2,-,CATQTHFTEAFF,TGTGCTACCCAGACACACTTCACTGAAGCTTTCTTT
TRBJ1-3,-,TRBV18,TRBD1,CASSPRQGNSGNTIYF,TGTGCCAGCTCACCGCGACAGGGCAACTCTGGAAACACCATATATTTT
TRBJ2-3,few,TRBV19,-,CASSIEDRGTDTQYF,TGTGCCAGTAGTATAGAGGACAGAGGCACAGATACGCAGTATTTT
TRBJ2-1,-,TRBV7-2,TRBD2,CASSRDGLAGGKGLGFF,TGTGCCAGCAGCCGAGATGGACTAGCGGGGGGGAAGGGCCTAGGGTTCTTC
TRBJ2-7,few,TRBV4-3,TRBD1,CASSQDTGTALYEQYF,TGCGCCAGCAGCCAAGATACGGGGACAGCCCTCTACGAGCAGTACTTC
TRBJ2-7,-,TRBV9,TRBD1,CASSSGQGGLQYF,TGTGCCAGCAGCTCCGGACAGGGGGGGCTTCAGTACTTC
TRBJ1-4,-,TRBV5-4,TRBD1,CASSPQTGGKGTNEKLFF,TGTGCCAGCAGCCCCCAGACAGGGGGTAAAGGAACTAATGAAAAACTGTTTTTT
TRBJ2-7,few,TRBV2,-,CASSEFVGGQYF,TGTGCCAGCAGTGAGTTTGTGGGGGGGCAGTACTTC
TRBJ2-7,few,TRBV11-2,-,CASSLGTTGYEQYF,TGTGCCAGCAGCTTGGGAACTACAGGGTACGAGCAGTACTTC
TRBJ2-7,-,TRBV5-6,-,CASSSDLREAAYEQYF,TGTGCCAGCAGCTCAGATCTAAGGGAGGCGGCCTACGAGCAGTACTTC
TRBJ2-6,-,TRBV10-3,TRBD1,CAISTGTGLSGANVLTF,TGTGCCATCAGTACCGGGACAGGGCTCTCTGGGGCCAACGTCCTGACTTTC
TRBJ2-1,few,TRBV5-6,TRBD2,CASSEGLAGGPYNEQFF,TGTGCCAGCAGCGAGGGACTAGCGGGGGGCCCCTACAATGAGCAGTTCTTC
TRBJ2-5,-,TRBV29-1,-,CSVRQNQKETQYF,TGCAGCGTTCGACAGAACCAAAAAGAGACCCAGTACTTC
TRBJ2-1,many,TRBV5-6,TRBD2,CASSFGLAAYNEQFF,TGTGCCAGCAGCTTCGGACTAGCGGCCTACAATGAGCAGTTCTTC
TRBJ2-4,-,TRBV5-6,TRBD2,CASSLGEGIQYF,TGTGCCAGCAGCTTAGGGGAGGGCATTCAGTACTTC
TRBJ1-1,-,TRBV10-3,-,CAISEQVGTEAFF,TGTGCCATCAGTGAACAGGTTGGCACTGAAGCTTTCTTT
TRBJ1-5,few,TRBV19,-,CASRRINQPQHF,TGTGCCAGTAGGCGGATTAATCAGCCCCAGCATTTT
TRBJ2-5,-,TRBV5-1,TRBD2,CASSPLAGGSETQYF,TGCGCCAGCAGCCCCTTAGCGGGGGGGTCAGAGACCCAGTACTTC
TRBJ2-1,many,TRBV4-2,-,CASSQALQGRNEQFF,TGTGCCAGCAGCCAGGCTCTTCAGGGCCGGAATGAGCAGTTCTTC
TRBJ2-7,-,TRBV9,-,CASSVAGYEQYF,TGTGCCAGCAGCGTAGCGGGCTACGAGCAGTACTTC
TRBJ2-7,-,TRBV9,TRBD2,CASSTHGTTYEQYF,TGTGCCAGCAGCACTCACGGGACTACCTACGAGCAGTACTTC
TRBJ1-4,few,TRBV29-1,TRBD1,CSVQLLRGRGEKLFF,TGCAGCGTCCAATTACTCAGGGGGCGCGGCGAAAAACTGTTTTTT
TRBJ2-1,-,TRBV5-4,-,CASSPPVSRSYNEQFF,TGTGCCAGCAGCCCCCCTGTCTCCCGCTCCTACAATGAGCAGTTCTTC
TRBJ2-5,many,TRBV18,-,CASSPPGVGSGETQYF,TGTGCCAGCTCACCCCCCGGGGTCGGTTCTGGAGAGACCCAGTACTTC
TRBJ2-3,few,TRBV30,TRBD1,CAWRRGRVTDTQYF,TGTGCCTGGAGGAGGGGGCGGGTAACAGATACGCAGTATTTT
TRBJ1-1,-,TRBV6-5,TRBD1,CASRLNRGAAFF,TGTGCCAGCAGGTTAAACAGGGGAGCAGCTTTCTTT
TRBJ2-7,few,TRBV11-2,TRBD2,CASSSWVLAGAADEQYF,TGTGCCAGCAGCTCATGGGTGCTAGCGGGGGCCGCCGACGAGCAGTACTTC